The text below deals with one TCR beta chain. As yet, its antigen is unknown. The data stem from a study of shared clonotypes between healthy human individuals. Broader study findings: For naive CD4 cells, around 5% of clonotypes were shared across a few donors. Unshared clonotypes carried lower generation probabilities than those common to all four donors. Relative to memory subsets, naive subsets generally showed larger estimated richness.

Per the authors' pipeline: Sequence data from immunoSEQ were junction-only and lacked quality scores; consequently, filtering differed. Repertoires were generated with immunoSEQ multiplex PCR, while TCRdb's copy carries only in-frame clones and drops some. The V and J calls and clone size come from that table; D and trimming were worked out from the DNA. Of roughly 720,000 clones listed, 90% are singletons. This clonotype was sampled from a man aged 18 to 35 in good health. Some clones in this sample may be carry-over from other donors' samples. The sequenced sample consisted of memory CD8+ T cells from PBMCs. This sample's subset: CD45RO+ cells pooled with CCR7-negative TemRA cells.

The CDR3 DNA sequence: TGTGCCAGCAGTACAATCAGGGGAGTCTCCTACGAGCAGTACTTC. The encoded protein is CASSTIRGVSYEQYF. The V and J genes are TRBV27 and TRBJ2-7; weak D call: TRBD1 (6 bases). The germline CDR1 and CDR2 sequences are MNHEY and SMNVEV (reference sequence). Trimming removed 5 bases from V and 0 bases from J, with 14 bases in between. CDR3 length: 15 amino acids.